The 23 T cell receptor beta chains in this list originate from one sample, sequenced in a study of T-cell memory formation after mild COVID-19. TCRdb recomputed calls from the 5' RACE reads with MiXCR, one row per CDR3 protein. Of tens of thousands of distinct CDR3 sequences listed, under 25% are singletons. The sequenced material came from PBMCs or a T cell subset sorted from them (not recorded which). Receptor source: an adult who had mild COVID-19 (a few samples of this study predate the infection). Cell type and time point are not known.

This chain connects TRBV12-3 or TRBV12-4 to TRBJ2-2, with 9 bases fitting TRBD1. The ends lost 8 bases at V and 5 bases at J; junction bases unmatched: 12. The CDR3 consists of 16 residues. This chain's CDR3 is CASCPTGTGRTGELFF. In DNA form, the CDR3 reads TGTGCCAGCTGCCCGACCGGGACAGGGAGGACCGGGGAGCTGTTTTTT.

The chain couples TRBV3-1 to TRBJ1-5; D is undetermined. Trimming took 1 base from V and 7 from J, leaving 17 bases between them. Germline values: CDR1 LGHDT, CDR2 YNNKEL (reference sequence). The CDR3 has 16 residues. The DNA of the CDR3 is TGTGCCAGCAGCCAAGGTCTGATTGGGGTTGGACAGCCCCAGCATTTT. Translating gives CASSQGLIGVGQPQHF.

For this clonotype: One end of the junction is discordant with germline, which a read error may explain. CDR3 coding DNA: TGTGCCAGCAGCTTGGAGCATCAGTGGAGCTCCTACGAGAAGTACTTC. Translated, it gives CASSLEHQWSSYEKYF. This chain uses TRBV5-6 with TRBJ2-7; no reliable D call. CDR1 SGHDT and CDR2 YYEEEE come from the germline V gene. This CDR3 contains 16 residues.

This clonotype appeared many times. The V and J genes are TRBV7-8 and TRBJ1-1, with 7 bases lining up with TRBD1. This CDR3 contains 14 residues. The V and J ends lost 1 base and 5 bases, in that order; junction bases with no gene match: 4. CDR1 is SGHVS, CDR2 FQNEAQ, per germline. CDR3 sequence (DNA): TGTGCCAGCAGCTTAGACAGGGGCGGGACTGAAGCTTTCTTT. Protein product: CASSLDRGGTEAFF.

This clonotype showed up many times. The gene calls are TRBV4-3 and TRBJ2-1; D gene unclear. CDR3 length: 13 residues. Germline assignment: CDR1 LGHNA and CDR2 YSLEER. The V end lost 0 bases, the J end lost 10 bases, and 10 bases lay between the germline ends. CDR3 coding DNA: TGCGCCAGCAGCCAAGAGTTTTACGCAGAGCAGTTCTTC. Translated: CASSQEFYAEQFF.

This clonotype was found many times. The rearrangement links TRBV18 to TRBJ2-1, with 7 bases matching TRBD2. CDR1 and CDR2 from the germline V gene are KGHSH and LQKENI. The CDR3 has 16 amino acids. The trim removed 1 base at V and 5 bases at J, leaving 8 bases unmatched. CDR3 loop: CASSPLAGVGNNEQFF. Written as DNA, the CDR3 is TGTGCCAGCTCACCACTTGCGGGAGTAGGGAACAATGAGCAGTTCTTC.

The chain carries TRBV5-1 and TRBJ1-1; possible D gene TRBD1, 5 bases. This CDR3 contains 12 residues. Germline loops: CDR1 SGHRS, CDR2 YFSETQ. Trimming left V 0 bases short and J 7 bases short, with 7 bases between. The CDR3 region is CASSLVGGEAFF. The CDR3 bases are TGCGCCAGCAGCTTGGTGGGGGGTGAAGCTTTCTTT.

The V and J genes are TRBV7-8 and TRBJ2-3; D is possibly TRBD1 or TRBD2 (5 bases each). Germline V CDR1 and CDR2: SGHVS, FQNEAQ. The CDR3 extends over 15 amino acids. V lost 6 bases and J 0 bases, leaving 13 bases between the germline ends. In DNA, the CDR3 is TGTGCCAGCAGTTCTTGGGACCTTAGCACAGATACGCAGTATTTT. Its protein is CASSSWDLSTDTQYF. Using reference TRBV7-8 and TRBJ2-3 for the parts outside the CDR3, the full variable domain is GAGVSQSPRYKVAKRGQDVALRCDPISGHVSLFWYQQALGQGPEFLTYFQNEAQLDKSGLPSDRFFAERPEGSVSTLKIQRTQQEDSAVYLCASSSWDLSTDTQYFGPGTRLTVL.

This clonotype was recorded many times. The chain is built from TRBV5-1 and TRBJ2-4, with 7 bases aligning to TRBD1. This CDR3 is 14 amino acids long. The V segment lost 2 bases and the J segment 6 bases; nucleotides outside the gene matches: 5. CDR1 SGHRS and CDR2 YFSETQ come from the germline V gene. This CDR3 is CASSFRGTGNIQYF. CDR3 nucleotide sequence: TGCGCCAGCAGCTTCAGGGGGACGGGAAACATTCAGTACTTC.

This clonotype was counted many times. The chain employs TRBV3-1 and TRBJ1-6, with D perhaps matching TRBD1 (5 bases). This CDR3 contains 16 residues. The germline V and J ends were trimmed by 0 bases and 9 bases, with 15 bases remaining between them. CDR1 and CDR2 (germline): LGHDT, YNNKEL (reference sequence). CDR3 in amino acids: CASSQDAGSRGSPLHF. CDR3 DNA sequence: TGTGCCAGCAGCCAAGACGCAGGGTCGAGGGGTTCACCCCTCCACTTT.

This clonotype is judged medium-sized. The chain combines TRBV7-2 with TRBJ2-4; TRBD2 matches at 7 bases. CDR1 is SGHTA, CDR2 FQGNSA, per germline. The junction had 9 bases not matched to a gene; V was cut back by 2 bases and J by 8 bases. CDR3 size: 15 residues. CDR3 loop: CASSLSGGSFDIQYF. In DNA form, the CDR3 reads TGTGCCAGCAGCTTAAGCGGCGGGAGTTTTGACATTCAGTACTTC.

This clonotype was detected ten times or more. The rearrangement joins TRBV20-1 to TRBJ1-4, with D possibly being TRBD1 (5 bases). Germline CDR1 DFQATT, CDR2 SNEGSKA (reference sequence). There are 13 residues in the CDR3. V was clipped by 5 bases and J by 4 bases, with 11 bases between them. The CDR3 is CSARDGVNEKLFF. CDR3 nucleotide sequence: TGCAGTGCTCGGGACGGAGTTAATGAAAAACTGTTTTTT.

V usage is TRBV30 and J usage is TRBJ1-1; 9 positions match TRBD1. V lost 3 bases and J lost 1; bases outside the gene matches: 3. Germline CDR1 reads GTSNPN; CDR2 reads SVGIG (reference sequence). This CDR3 region has 14 residues. The CDR3 here is CAWSWTGENTEAFF. The CDR3 DNA reads TGTGCCTGGAGCTGGACAGGGGAGAACACTGAAGCTTTCTTT.

This clonotype was detected ten times or more. This chain connects TRBV5-1 to TRBJ2-1; D is unclear. The germline gives CDR1 SGHRS, CDR2 YFSETQ. The CDR3 spans 15 residues. Deletions cut 1 base from V and 2 bases from J, with 10 bases between. The CDR3 sequence is CASSLFTLPYNEQFF. The CDR3 DNA follows: TGCGCCAGCAGCTTGTTTACCTTGCCCTACAATGAGCAGTTCTTC.

This clonotype has a count of ten or more. As DNA, the CDR3 is TGTGCCAGCAGCCTGACAGGCAAGCGTTCAAGGAACACTGAAGCTTTCTTT. This translates into CASSLTGKRSRNTEAFF. The J gene is TRBJ1-1, the V gene TRBV12-3 or TRBV12-4; TRBD1 might be the D (6 bases). Between the trimmed V and J ends, which lost 6 bases and 1 base, there was a span of 21 bases. The length of the CDR3 is 17 residues.

This clonotype showed up many times. The rearrangement links TRBV7-9 to TRBJ2-1, with D maybe TRBD2 (5 bases). CDR1 SEHNR and CDR2 FQNEAQ come from the germline V gene (reference sequence). V was cut by 2 bases and J by 2 bases, with 10 bases left in between. This CDR3 is built from 15 residues. The CDR3 loop is CASSLSGRPYNEQFF. As DNA, the CDR3 is TGTGCCAGCAGCTTAAGCGGTAGACCCTACAATGAGCAGTTCTTC. The full variable domain, with the rest looked up from reference TRBV7-9 and TRBJ2-1, is DTGVSQNPRHKITKRGQNVTFRCDPISEHNRLYWYRQTLGQGPEFLTYFQNEAQLEKSRLLSDRFSAERPKGSFSTLEIQRTEQGDSAMYLCASSLSGRPYNEQFFGPGTRLTVL.

The chain recombines TRBV5-1 with TRBJ2-4; D perhaps matches TRBD1 (5 bases). CDR1 is SGHRS, CDR2 YFSETQ, per germline. The V end was cut by 0 bases, the J end by 1 base, with 14 bases between. The CDR3 sequence is 17 residues long. CDR3 coding DNA: TGCGCCAGCAGCTTGGCAGGGATGCCATCTGCCAAAAACATTCAGTACTTC. Its protein is CASSLAGMPSAKNIQYF.

This clonotype was seen at least ten times. This chain connects TRBV30 to TRBJ2-1; maybe TRBD1 (5 bases). Germline CDR1 GTSNPN, CDR2 SVGIG (reference sequence). The germline V and J ends were trimmed by 4 bases and 8 bases, with 12 bases remaining between them. The CDR3 runs 12 residues. CDR3 nucleotide sequence: TGTGCCTGGAATGTAGGGGTCGATGAGCAGTTCTTC. It codes for CAWNVGVDEQFF.

This clonotype was seen ten or more times. CDR3 sequence reads: CSASPLAGDTDTQYF. Here the CDR3 DNA reads TGCAGTGCGAGCCCCCTAGCGGGAGACACAGATACGCAGTATTTT. The chain uses TRBV20-1 and TRBJ2-3, with 10 positions matching TRBD2. Losses at the gene ends were 6 bases for V and 2 bases for J; bases not matched to a gene: 8. CDR1 is DFQATT and CDR2 is SNEGSKA in the germline V gene (reference sequence). The length of the CDR3 is 15 residues.

V is TRBV5-1 and J is TRBJ2-3; 11 nucleotides match TRBD2. This CDR3 has 17 residues. The V and J ends lost 3 bases and 2 bases, in that order; junction bases with no gene match: 8. Germline V gene sequence: CDR1 SGHRS, CDR2 YFSETQ. The CDR3 loop is CASSSHSGGGLTDTQYF. CDR3 sequence (DNA): TGCGCCAGCAGCTCGCATAGCGGGGGGGGACTCACAGATACGCAGTATTTT.

V gene TRBV19 combines with J gene TRBJ2-1; TRBD2 aligns across 7 bases. The CDR3 totals 16 residues. The ends lost 0 bases at V and 3 bases at J; junction bases unmatched: 5. CDR1 is LNHDA and CDR2 is SQIVND in the germline V gene (reference sequence). The CDR3 DNA follows: TGTGCCAGTAGTATAGATTCAGCGGGGCTCTACAATGAGCAGTTCTTC. This codes for CASSIDSAGLYNEQFF.

This clonotype appeared many times. The chain is built from TRBV5-1 and TRBJ2-7, with 11 positions matching TRBD2. The CDR3 extends over 15 amino acids. With V trimmed by 0 bases and J by 9 bases, 8 bases remained unmatched. Germline CDR1 is SGHRS and CDR2 is YFSETQ. The CDR3 is CASSLAGTSGAWQYF. CDR3 nucleotides: TGCGCCAGCAGCTTGGCCGGGACTAGCGGAGCCTGGCAGTACTTC.

This clonotype appeared many times. The rearrangement uses TRBV27 and TRBJ2-1, with TRBD2 matching over 11 bases. V shed 4 bases and J 10 bases; nucleotides not matched to a gene: 6. CDR1 MNHEY and CDR2 SMNVEV come from the germline V gene (reference sequence). The CDR3 is made up of 14 amino acids. DNA for the CDR3: TGTGCCAGCAGTTCCCTAGCGGGAGGACGGGAGCAGTTCTTC. Its protein is CASSSLAGGREQFF.